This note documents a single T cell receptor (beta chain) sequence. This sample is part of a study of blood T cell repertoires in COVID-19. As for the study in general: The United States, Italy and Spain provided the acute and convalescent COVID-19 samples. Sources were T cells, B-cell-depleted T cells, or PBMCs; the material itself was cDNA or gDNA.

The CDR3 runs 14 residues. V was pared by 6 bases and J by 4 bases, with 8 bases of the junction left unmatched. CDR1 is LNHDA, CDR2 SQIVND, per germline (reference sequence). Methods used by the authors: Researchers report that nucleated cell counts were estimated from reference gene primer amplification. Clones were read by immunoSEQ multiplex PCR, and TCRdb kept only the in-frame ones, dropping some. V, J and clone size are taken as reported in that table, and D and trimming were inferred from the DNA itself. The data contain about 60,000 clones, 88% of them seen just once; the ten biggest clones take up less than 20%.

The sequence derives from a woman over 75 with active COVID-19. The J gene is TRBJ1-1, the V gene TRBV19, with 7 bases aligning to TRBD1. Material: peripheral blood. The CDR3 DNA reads TGTGCCAGTAGCTCACAGGGGATAGGCACTGAAGCTTTCTTT. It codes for CASSSQGIGTEAFF.